There are a few counts of the clone carrying this T cell receptor (beta chain). No antigen is known for it. TCRdb analysed the 5' RACE reads with MiXCR anew, one entry per CDR3 protein. The sample has some 270,000 distinct CDR3 sequences, 30% to 35% seen once. The data are from a study of CD8 T cells in ankylosing spondylitis. This CDR3 has 15 amino acids. The V gene's germline CDR1 is DFQATT and CDR2 SNEGSKA (reference sequence). V gave up 2 bases and J gave up 0 bases, with 12 bases separating them. The study, taken as a whole, reports: Significant enrichment of disease-linked clones was reported in matched ankylosing spondylitis synovial fluid.

The V and J genes are TRBV20-1 and TRBJ2-3; D not resolved. The source of this sequence is a male donor with ankylosing spondylitis or in good health (not recorded which). Sequencing was done on a sample of blood, either unsorted or a sorted T cell fraction (not recorded which). CDR3 bases: TGCAGTGCTAGATGGACGGATGAAAGCACAGATACGCAGTATTTT. Translating gives CSARWTDESTDTQYF.